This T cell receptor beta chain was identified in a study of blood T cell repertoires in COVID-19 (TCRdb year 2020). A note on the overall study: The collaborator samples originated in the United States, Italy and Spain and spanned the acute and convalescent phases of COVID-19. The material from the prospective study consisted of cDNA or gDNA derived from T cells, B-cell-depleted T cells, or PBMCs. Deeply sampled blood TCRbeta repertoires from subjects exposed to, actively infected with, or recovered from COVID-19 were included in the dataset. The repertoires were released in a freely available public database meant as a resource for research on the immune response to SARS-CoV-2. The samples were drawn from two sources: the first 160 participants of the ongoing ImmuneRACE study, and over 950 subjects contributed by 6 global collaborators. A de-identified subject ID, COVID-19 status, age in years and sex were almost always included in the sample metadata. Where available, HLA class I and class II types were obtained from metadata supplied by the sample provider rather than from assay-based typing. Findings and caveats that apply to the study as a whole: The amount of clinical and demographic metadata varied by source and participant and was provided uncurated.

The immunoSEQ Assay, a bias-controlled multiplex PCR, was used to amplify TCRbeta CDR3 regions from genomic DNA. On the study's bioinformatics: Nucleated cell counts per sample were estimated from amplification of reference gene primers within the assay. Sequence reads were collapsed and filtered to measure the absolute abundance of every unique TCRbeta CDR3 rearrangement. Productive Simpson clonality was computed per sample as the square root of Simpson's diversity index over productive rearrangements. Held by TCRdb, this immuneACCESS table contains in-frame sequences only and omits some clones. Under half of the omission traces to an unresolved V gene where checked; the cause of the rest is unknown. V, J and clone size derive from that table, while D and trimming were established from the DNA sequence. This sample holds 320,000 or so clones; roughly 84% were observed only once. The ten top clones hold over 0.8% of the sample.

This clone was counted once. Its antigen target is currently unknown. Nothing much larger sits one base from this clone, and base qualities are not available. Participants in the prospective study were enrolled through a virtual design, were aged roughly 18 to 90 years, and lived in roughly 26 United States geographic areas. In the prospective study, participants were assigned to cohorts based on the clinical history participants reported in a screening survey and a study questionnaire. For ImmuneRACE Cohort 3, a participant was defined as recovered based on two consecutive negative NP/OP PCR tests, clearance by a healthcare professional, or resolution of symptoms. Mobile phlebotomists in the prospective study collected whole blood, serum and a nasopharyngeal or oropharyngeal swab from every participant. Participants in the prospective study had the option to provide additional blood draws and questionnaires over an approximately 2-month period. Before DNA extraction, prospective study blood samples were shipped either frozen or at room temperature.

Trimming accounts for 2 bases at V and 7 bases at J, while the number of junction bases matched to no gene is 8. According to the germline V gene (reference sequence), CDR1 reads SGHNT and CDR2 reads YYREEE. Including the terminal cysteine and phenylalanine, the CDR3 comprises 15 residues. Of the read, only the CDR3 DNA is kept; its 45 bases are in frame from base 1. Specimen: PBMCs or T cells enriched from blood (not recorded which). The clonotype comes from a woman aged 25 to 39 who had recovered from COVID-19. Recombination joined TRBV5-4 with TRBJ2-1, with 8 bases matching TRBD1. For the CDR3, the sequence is CASSLSGGGGNEQFF. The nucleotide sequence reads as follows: TGTGCCAGCAGCTTATCAGGGGGCGGCGGGAATGAGCAGTTCTTC.